The T cell receptor (beta chain) described here comes from a study of response to subunit inactivated influenza vaccine. The CDR3 runs to 17 residues. The V gene lost 3 bases and the J gene lost 7 bases, with 26 bases spanning the gap. Per the germline V gene, CDR1 is DFQATT and CDR2 is SNEGSKA (reference sequence). TCRdb re-derived calls from the RT-PCR reads in MiXCR, one entry per CDR3 protein. This table holds a few hundred thousand distinct CDR3 sequences, about a fifth found once. The receptor was isolated from a man in his fifties or sixties who received an inactivated influenza vaccine. The V call is TRBV20-1, the J call TRBJ2-3; possible D gene TRBD1, 6 bases. The sample was PBMCs from blood, taken 21 months after vaccination. The CDR3 here is CSARGQAEADSYHTQYF. The CDR3 DNA reads as TGCAGTGCTAGGGGACAAGCGGAAGCCGACTCATACCATACGCAGTATTTT.